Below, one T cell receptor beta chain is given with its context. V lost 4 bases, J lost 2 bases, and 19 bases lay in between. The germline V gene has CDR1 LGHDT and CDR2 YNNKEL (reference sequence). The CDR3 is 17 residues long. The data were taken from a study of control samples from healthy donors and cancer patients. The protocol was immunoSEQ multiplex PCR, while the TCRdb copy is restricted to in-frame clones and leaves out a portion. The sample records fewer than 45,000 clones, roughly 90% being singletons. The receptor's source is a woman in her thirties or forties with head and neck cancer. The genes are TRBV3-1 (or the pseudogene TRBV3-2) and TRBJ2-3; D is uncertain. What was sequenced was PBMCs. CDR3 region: CASSLRAGRRPTDTQYF. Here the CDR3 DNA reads TGTGCCAGCAGCCTAAGGGCCGGGCGGAGACCCACAGATACGCAGTATTTT.